Following are 12 T cell receptor beta chains from one sample sequenced in a study of beta chain features in type 1 diabetes. Expressed TCRB transcripts were sequenced after all isolated RNA was converted to cDNA. Profiling relied on immunoSEQ multiplex PCR, and the TCRdb table lists in-frame clones only, not all of them. The repertoire holds about 28,000 clones, with about 65% as singletons. Regarding the study as a whole: Shortening of TCRB CDR3s, moderate but significant, appeared in all four CD4+ subsets of Type 1 diabetes patients.

Their cognate antigens are unknown. The specimen was Tregs from blood. The origin of the receptors is a woman aged 25-40 years with type 1 diabetes.

The gene calls are TRBV7-9 and TRBJ2-1, with 7 bases fitting TRBD1. With 5 bases clipped from V and 1 base from J, the junction kept 11 bases outside the gene matches. CDR3 length equals 17 residues. CDR1 SEHNR and CDR2 FQNEAQ come from the germline V gene (reference sequence). CDR3: CASSRNRGIFSYNEQFF. Written as DNA, the CDR3 is TGTGCCAGCAGCCGAAACAGGGGTATCTTTTCCTACAATGAGCAGTTCTTC.

This clone was counted only a few times. The rearrangement uses TRBV7-9 and TRBJ2-1; 10 positions match TRBD2. Germline assignment: CDR1 SEHNR and CDR2 FQNEAQ (reference sequence). The CDR3 length is 16 residues. V trimming: 7 bases; J trimming: 4 bases; junction bases outside the gene matches: 10. The CDR3 sequence is CASNQDLAGEYNEQFF. CDR3 sequence (DNA): TGTGCCAGCAATCAGGATCTAGCGGGAGAATACAATGAGCAGTTCTTC.

The chain combines TRBV7-9 with TRBJ2-1; no reliable D call. Germline values: CDR1 SEHNR, CDR2 FQNEAQ (reference sequence). V dropped 5 bases and J dropped 8 bases, with 13 bases sitting between them. The CDR3 runs 13 residues. CDR3 sequence: CASSQLYVDEQFF. CDR3 nucleotide sequence: TGTGCCAGCAGCCAACTTTATGTAGATGAGCAGTTCTTC.

The J gene is TRBJ1-2, the V gene TRBV2; D not certain. The V gene lost 5 bases and the J gene lost 1 base, with 2 bases spanning the gap. The CDR3 covers 11 residues. CDR1 SNHLY and CDR2 FYNNEI come from the germline V gene. The CDR3 bases are TGTGCCAGCAGTCGTAACTATGGCTACACCTTC. The encoded protein is CASSRNYGYTF.

The chain couples TRBV5-1 to TRBJ2-3, with D possibly TRBD1 on 6 matching bases. Germline CDR1 reads SGHRS; CDR2 reads YFSETQ. The CDR3 covers 14 residues. The V gene lost 3 bases and the J gene lost 5 bases, with 13 bases spanning the gap. In DNA form, the CDR3 reads TGCGCCAGCAGCTCTATGGGGGCAGGAGATACGCAGTATTTT. It specifies CASSSMGAGDTQYF.

The chain links TRBV9 to TRBJ2-3; tentative D call: TRBD1 (8 bases). Germline V lookup: CDR1 SGDLS, CDR2 YYNGEE. Trimming shortened V by 2 bases and J by 5 bases, and 12 bases separated the two germline ends. This CDR3 spans 14 amino acids. The CDR3 DNA follows: TGTGCCAGCAGCGTGAGCGGGACAGGAGATACGCAGTATTTT. Translated, it gives CASSVSGTGDTQYF.

The chain links TRBV6-6 to TRBJ2-7; D is possibly TRBD1 (6 bases). This CDR3 region has 15 residues. V shed 6 bases and J shed 3 bases, with 18 bases lying between them. Germline V gene data show CDR1 as MNHNY and CDR2 as SVGAGI (reference sequence). CDR3 amino acids: CASSPGTPNHYEQYF. The CDR3 DNA sequence: TGTGCCAGCAGCCCCGGGACACCAAATCACTACGAGCAGTACTTC.

With respect to this clone: A junction boundary mismatches the germline segment, possibly from a read error. The chain joins TRBV11-2 to TRBJ1-2; the D gene is possibly TRBD1 (6 bases). This CDR3 contains 13 residues. Germline V gene data show CDR1 as SGHAT and CDR2 as FQNNGV. The CDR3 DNA reads TGTGCCAGCAGCTTAGATGGCGGACAGCCGAGAATCTTC. It is translated as CASSLDGGQPRIF.

The count of this clone is one. The chain recombines TRBV5-1 with TRBJ1-1; weak D call: TRBD1 (6 bases). V lost 3 bases to trimming and J lost 1 base, with 19 bases between them. The CDR3 runs 17 residues. The germline V gene has CDR1 SGHRS and CDR2 YFSETQ. The CDR3 DNA is TGCGCCAGCAGCTCACAGGGAGGGTTGGTACAGAACACTGAAGCTTTCTTT. This codes for CASSSQGGLVQNTEAFF.

J is TRBJ2-1 and V is TRBV21-1; TRBD2, the table's D call, was not compared with the DNA. TRBV21-1 counts as a pseudogene. This CDR3 region has 19 residues. CDR3 loop: CASSKVVFSGTSGSNEQFF. As DNA, the CDR3 is TGTGCCAGCAGCAAAGTTGTTTTTTCTGGGACTAGCGGGAGCAATGAGCAGTTCTTC.

V usage is TRBV9 and J usage is TRBJ1-5; 7 bases fit TRBD1. The ends lost 3 bases at V and 5 bases at J; junction bases unmatched: 5. CDR1 is SGDLS, CDR2 YYNGEE, per germline. The CDR3 sequence is 14 residues long. CDR3 sequence (DNA): TGTGCCAGCAGCGCCGACAGGGCCGATCAGCCCCAGCATTTT. Its protein product is CASSADRADQPQHF. Full variable domain (rest looked up from reference TRBV9 and TRBJ1-5): DSGVTQTPKHLITATGQRVTLRCSPRSGDLSVYWYQQSLDQGLQFLIQYYNGEERAKGNILERFSAQQFPDLHSELNLSSLELGDSALYFCASSADRADQPQHFGDGTRLSIL.

The chain links TRBV10-2 to TRBJ1-1; perhaps TRBD1 as D (5 bases). Germline-derived CDR1 and CDR2 are WSHSY and SAAADI. CDR3 length: 13 amino acids. V lost 2 bases to trimming and J lost 5 bases, with 9 bases between them. In nucleotides, the CDR3 is TGCGCCAGCAGTGAGGCTAGGGGAACTGAAGCTTTCTTT. As protein: CASSEARGTEAFF.